Reported below is one TCR beta chain. Data came from immunoSEQ multiplex PCR; TCRdb stores just in-frame clones and leaves some out. The sample consists of roughly 90,000 clones, around 90% of them appearing once. The data belong to a study of T cell changes during pregnancy in multiple sclerosis. The CDR3 is 12 residues long. Germline-derived CDR1 and CDR2 are MNHNS and SASEGT. Trimming shortened V by 2 bases and J by 4 bases, and 4 bases separated the two germline ends. The V gene is TRBV6-1, the J gene TRBJ2-3; D is uncertain. The source is a female donor with multiple sclerosis, enrolled in a pregnancy study. Specimen: peripheral blood, collected before pregnancy. The CDR3 reads CASSELADTQYF. Written as DNA, the CDR3 is TGTGCCAGCAGTGAACTAGCAGATACGCAGTATTTT.